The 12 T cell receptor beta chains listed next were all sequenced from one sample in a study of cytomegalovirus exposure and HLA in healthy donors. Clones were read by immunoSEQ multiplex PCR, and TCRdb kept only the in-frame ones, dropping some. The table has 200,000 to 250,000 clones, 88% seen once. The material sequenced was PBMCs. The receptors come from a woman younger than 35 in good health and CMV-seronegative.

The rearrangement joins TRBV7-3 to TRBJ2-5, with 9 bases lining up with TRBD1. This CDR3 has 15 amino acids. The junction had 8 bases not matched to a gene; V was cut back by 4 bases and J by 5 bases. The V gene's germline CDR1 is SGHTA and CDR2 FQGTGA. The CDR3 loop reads CASSSKEDRGETQYF. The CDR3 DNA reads TGTGCCAGCAGCTCCAAAGAGGACAGGGGTGAGACCCAGTACTTC.

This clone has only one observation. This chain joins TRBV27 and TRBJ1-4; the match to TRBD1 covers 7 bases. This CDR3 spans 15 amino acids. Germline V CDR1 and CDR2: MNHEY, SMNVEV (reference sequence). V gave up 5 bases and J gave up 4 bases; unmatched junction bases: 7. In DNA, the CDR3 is TGTGCCAGCAGTGCCCGGACAGGACTTAATGAAAAACTGTTTTTT. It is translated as CASSARTGLNEKLFF. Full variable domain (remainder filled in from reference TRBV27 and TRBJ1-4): EAQVTQNPRYLITVTGKKLTVTCSQNMNHEYMSWYRQDPGLGLRQIYYSMNVEVTDKGDVPEGYKVSRKEKRNFPLILESPSPNQTSLYFCASSARTGLNEKLFFGSGTQLSVL.

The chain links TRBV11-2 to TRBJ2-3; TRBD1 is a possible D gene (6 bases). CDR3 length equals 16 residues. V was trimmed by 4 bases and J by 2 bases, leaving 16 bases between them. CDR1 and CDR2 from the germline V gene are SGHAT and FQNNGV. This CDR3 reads CASSSNPRGTTDTQYF. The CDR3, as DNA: TGTGCCAGCAGCTCTAACCCCAGGGGAACCACAGATACGCAGTATTTT.

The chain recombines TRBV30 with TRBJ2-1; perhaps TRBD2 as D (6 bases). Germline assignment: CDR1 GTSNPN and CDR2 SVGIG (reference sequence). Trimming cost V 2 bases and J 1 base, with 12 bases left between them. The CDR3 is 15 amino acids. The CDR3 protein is CAWSSGLTSYNEQFF. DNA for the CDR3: TGTGCCTGGAGTTCCGGACTAACATCCTACAATGAGCAGTTCTTC.

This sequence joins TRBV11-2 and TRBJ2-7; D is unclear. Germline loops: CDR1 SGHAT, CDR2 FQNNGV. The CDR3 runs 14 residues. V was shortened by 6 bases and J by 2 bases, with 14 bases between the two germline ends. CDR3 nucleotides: TGTGCCAGCAGGAACCTTCAAGCGCCCTACGAGCAGTACTTC. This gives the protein CASRNLQAPYEQYF.

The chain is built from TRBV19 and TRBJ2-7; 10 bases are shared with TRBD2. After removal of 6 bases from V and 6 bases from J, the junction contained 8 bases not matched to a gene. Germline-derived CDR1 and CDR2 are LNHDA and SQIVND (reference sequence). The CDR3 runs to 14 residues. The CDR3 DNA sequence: TGTGCCAGTAGGTCTAGCGGGAGAACTAGCGAGCAGTACTTC. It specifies CASRSSGRTSEQYF. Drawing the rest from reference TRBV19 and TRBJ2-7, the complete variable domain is DGGITQSPKYLFRKEGQNVTLSCEQNLNHDAMYWYRQDPGQGLRLIYYSQIVNDFQKGDIAEGYSVSREKKESFPLTVTSAQKNPTAFYLCASRSSGRTSEQYFGPGTRLTVT.

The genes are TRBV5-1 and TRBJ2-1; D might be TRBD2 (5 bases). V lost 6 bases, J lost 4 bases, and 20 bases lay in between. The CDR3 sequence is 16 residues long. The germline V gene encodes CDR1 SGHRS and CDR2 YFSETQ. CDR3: CASIRTGNAGYNEQFF. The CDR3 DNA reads TGCGCCAGCATTCGCACCGGGAACGCTGGTTACAATGAGCAGTTCTTC.

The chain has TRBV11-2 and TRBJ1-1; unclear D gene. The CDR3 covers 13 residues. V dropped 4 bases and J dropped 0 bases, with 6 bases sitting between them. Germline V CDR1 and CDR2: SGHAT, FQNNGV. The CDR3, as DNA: TGTGCCAGCAGCTCTCAGGTGAACACTGAAGCTTTCTTT. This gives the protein CASSSQVNTEAFF.

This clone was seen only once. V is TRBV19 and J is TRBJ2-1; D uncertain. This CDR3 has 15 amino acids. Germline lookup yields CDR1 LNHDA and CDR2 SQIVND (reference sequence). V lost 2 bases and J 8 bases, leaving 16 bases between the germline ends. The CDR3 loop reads CASSIRWPPGDEQFF. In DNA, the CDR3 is TGTGCCAGTAGTATAAGATGGCCCCCTGGAGATGAGCAGTTCTTC.

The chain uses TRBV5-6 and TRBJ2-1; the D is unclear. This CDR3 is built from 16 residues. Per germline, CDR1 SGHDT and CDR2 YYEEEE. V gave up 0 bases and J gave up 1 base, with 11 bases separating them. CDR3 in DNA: TGTGCCAGCAGCTTGGTCGGAGTGATTTCCTACAATGAGCAGTTCTTC. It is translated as CASSLVGVISYNEQFF.

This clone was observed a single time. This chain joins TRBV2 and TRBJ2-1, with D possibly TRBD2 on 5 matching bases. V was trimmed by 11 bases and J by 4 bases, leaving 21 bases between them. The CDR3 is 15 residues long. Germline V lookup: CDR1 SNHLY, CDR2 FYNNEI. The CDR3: CAVSLRESSYNEQFF. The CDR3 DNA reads TGTGCCGTCAGCCTCCGGGAAAGTTCATACAATGAGCAGTTCTTC.

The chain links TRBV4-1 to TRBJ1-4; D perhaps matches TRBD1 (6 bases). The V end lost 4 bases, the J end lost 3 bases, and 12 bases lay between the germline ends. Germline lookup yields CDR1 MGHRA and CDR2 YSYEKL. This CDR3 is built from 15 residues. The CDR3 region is CASSLGGAANEKLFF. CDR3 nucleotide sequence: TGCGCCAGCAGCCTTGGGGGGGCAGCTAATGAAAAACTGTTTTTT.